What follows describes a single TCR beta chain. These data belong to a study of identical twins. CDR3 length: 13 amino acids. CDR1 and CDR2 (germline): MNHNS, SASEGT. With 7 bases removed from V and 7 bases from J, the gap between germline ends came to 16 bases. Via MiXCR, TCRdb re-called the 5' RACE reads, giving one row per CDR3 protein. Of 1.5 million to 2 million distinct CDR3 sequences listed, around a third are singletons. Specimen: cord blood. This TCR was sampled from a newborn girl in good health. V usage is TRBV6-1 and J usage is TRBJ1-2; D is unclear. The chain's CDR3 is CASNRRPTAGYTF. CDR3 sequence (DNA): TGTGCCAGCAACCGAAGGCCTACCGCTGGCTACACCTTC.